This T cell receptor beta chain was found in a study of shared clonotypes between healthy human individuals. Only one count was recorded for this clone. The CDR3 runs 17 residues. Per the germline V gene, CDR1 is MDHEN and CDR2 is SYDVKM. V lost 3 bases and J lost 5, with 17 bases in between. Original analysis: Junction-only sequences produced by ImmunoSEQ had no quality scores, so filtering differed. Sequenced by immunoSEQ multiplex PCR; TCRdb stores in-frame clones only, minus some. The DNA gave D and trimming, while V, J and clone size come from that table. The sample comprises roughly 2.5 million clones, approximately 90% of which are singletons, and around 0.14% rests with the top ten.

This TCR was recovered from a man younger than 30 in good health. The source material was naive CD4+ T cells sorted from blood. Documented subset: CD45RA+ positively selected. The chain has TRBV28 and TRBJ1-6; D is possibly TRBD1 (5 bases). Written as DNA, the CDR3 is TGTGCCAGCAGTTTTTTAGGGGAGAGCATGAATAATTCACCCCTCCACTTT. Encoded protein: CASSFLGESMNNSPLHF.